Below are 9 T cell receptor beta chains sequenced from a single sample in a study of glioma-infiltrating T cells. TCR alpha and beta CDR3 regions were amplified from RNA using iRepertoire nested multiplex PCR. Each CDR3 protein gets one entry after TCRdb re-called the multiplex PCR reads with MiXCR. The sample yields under 200,000 distinct CDR3 sequences, around 40% seen once. The specimen sequenced was glioma tissue, nonneoplastic brain tissue, or PBMCs (not recorded which). Receptors were obtained from a human donor with low-grade glioma or glioblastoma, undergoing nonglioma brain surgery, or in good health (not recorded which).

This clonotype was seen many times. The rearrangement links TRBV10-3 to TRBJ2-3; D is possibly TRBD2 (5 bases). CDR1 and CDR2 (germline): ENHRY, SYGVKD. The CDR3 covers 15 residues. V was pared by 3 bases and J by 4 bases, with 14 bases between. The CDR3 DNA sequence: TGTGCCATCAGTGAACGGGATTTACGCGCAGATACGCAGTATTTT. Its protein product is CAISERDLRADTQYF.

This clonotype was counted a few times. The chain employs TRBV3-1 and TRBJ2-1; TRBD1 agrees at 9 bases. The V and J ends lost 4 bases and 8 bases, in that order; junction bases with no gene match: 12. The CDR3 sequence is 16 residues long. CDR1 is LGHDT and CDR2 is YNNKEL in the germline V gene (reference sequence). The CDR3: CASSRSAGQGGYEQFF. CDR3 sequence (DNA): TGTGCCAGCAGCCGTTCGGCGGGACAGGGAGGCTATGAGCAGTTCTTC.

This clonotype occurred many times. The gene calls are TRBV28 and TRBJ2-7; 7 bases line up with TRBD1. The CDR3 covers 14 residues. Trimming at V came to 7 bases and at J to 2 bases, leaving 8 bases not matched to a gene. CDR1 is MDHEN, CDR2 SYDVKM, per germline. CDR3 residues: CASTPIGTAYEQYF. Written as DNA, the CDR3 is TGTGCCAGCACCCCGATCGGGACAGCCTACGAGCAGTACTTC.

V and J are TRBV19 and TRBJ2-7; 8 bases fit TRBD1. Germline V gene data show CDR1 as LNHDA and CDR2 as SQIVND (reference sequence). J lost 2 bases, V lost 4 bases, and 7 bases had no gene match. This CDR3 region has 15 residues. CDR3 sequence: CASSTGGPDPYEQYF. The CDR3 DNA follows: TGTGCCAGTAGTACAGGGGGCCCCGATCCCTACGAGCAGTACTTC.

Remarks on this clonotype: With a much larger clone just one base away, this may be a read error. This sequence joins TRBV6-1 and TRBJ2-1; maybe TRBD2 (5 bases). The CDR3 contains 14 residues. Germline CDR1 and CDR2: MNHNS and SASEGT. The CDR3 sequence is CVSKKEVFINEQFF. CDR3 sequence (DNA): TGTGTCAGCAAAAAGGAGGTCTTCATCAATGAGCAGTTCTTC.

In the case of this clonotype: Compared with germline, one end of the junction differs, possibly owing to a read error. V gene TRBV19 combines with J gene TRBJ2-2; D may be TRBD2 (5 bases). Per the germline V gene, CDR1 is LNHDA and CDR2 is SQIVND (reference sequence). The CDR3 has 12 amino acids. CDR3 sequence: CVLRSNTGEMFF. For the CDR3, the DNA is TGTGTCCTTCGATCGAACACCGGGGAGATGTTTTTT.

This chain joins TRBV7-9 and TRBJ2-1, with TRBD2 matching 9 bases. This CDR3 comprises 15 residues. Unmatched junction bases numbered 9, after V lost 6 bases and J lost 6 bases. Germline lookup yields CDR1 SEHNR and CDR2 FQNEAQ (reference sequence). The DNA for the CDR3 is TGTGCCAGCAGTAAGGACCTAGCGGGGTTCAATGAGCAGTTCTTC. Encoded protein: CASSKDLAGFNEQFF.

Points on this clonotype: Since a much larger clone is just one base distant, this may be a read error. The chain joins TRBV6-5 to TRBJ2-2, with unresolved D. CDR3 length: 14 amino acids. The germline gives CDR1 MNHEY, CDR2 SVGAGI. The germline V and J ends were trimmed by 4 bases and 2 bases, with 8 bases remaining between them. The CDR3 is CASSWKGNTGELFF. DNA of the CDR3: TGTGCCAGCAGTTGGAAGGGAAACACCGGGGAGCTGTTTTTT.

CDR3 in DNA: TGTGCCAGCAGCTTGTTACAGACCGGGGAGCTGTTTTTT. Residues: CASSLLQTGELFF. J is TRBJ2-2 and V is TRBV5-4; D gene ambiguous. The CDR3 has 13 amino acids. Trimming took off 1 base at V and 5 bases at J, with 6 bases between the two ends. Germline V gene data show CDR1 as SGHNT and CDR2 as YYREEE (reference sequence). The variable domain in full, with the rest retrieved from reference TRBV5-4 and TRBJ2-2, is ETGVTQSPTHLIKTRGQQVTLRCSSQSGHNTVSWYQQALGQGPQFIFQYYREEENGRGNFPPRFSGLQFPNYSSELNVNALELDDSALYLCASSLLQTGELFFGEGSRLTVL.